Presented here are 10 T cell receptor beta chains from one specimen sequenced in a study of radiation and T cells in renal cell carcinoma. Profiling relied on immunoSEQ multiplex PCR, and the TCRdb table lists in-frame clones only, not all of them. The sample lists approximately 92,000 clones; around four fifths were seen once. This sample's time point: blood 4 weeks post-SBRT, at nephrectomy. Treatment meaning: 15 Gy SBRT to primary tumor, nephrectomy 4 weeks later. Sequenced material: blood, taken from a patient whose treatment included radiotherapy and nephrectomy. These receptors were taken from a man aged 45-60 years with renal cell carcinoma.

This clone occurred once. J is TRBJ2-7 and V is TRBV5-4; D gene ambiguous. CDR1 is SGHNT, CDR2 YYREEE, per germline (reference sequence). Trimming left V 4 bases short and J 2 bases short, with 10 bases between. CDR3 size: 13 residues. The CDR3 loop is CASSSQNTYEQYF. DNA for the CDR3: TGTGCCAGCAGCAGTCAGAATACCTACGAGCAGTACTTC.

This chain joins TRBV2 and TRBJ2-5; D unclear. The CDR3 contains 13 residues. V was shortened by 4 bases and J by 1 base, with 7 bases between the two germline ends. Germline loops: CDR1 SNHLY, CDR2 FYNNEI. The CDR3 DNA follows: TGTGCCAGCAGTGTTCAGCCCCAAGAGACCCAGTACTTC. Protein sequence: CASSVQPQETQYF.

V gene TRBV11-2 combines with J gene TRBJ1-5, with unresolved D. The CDR3 length is 15 residues. Germline-derived CDR1 and CDR2 are SGHAT and FQNNGV. Trimming left V 5 bases short and J 7 bases short, with 18 bases between. CDR3 amino acids: CASSEGITGFQPQHF. The CDR3 DNA reads TGTGCCAGCAGCGAAGGAATTACGGGGTTCCAGCCCCAGCATTTT. Full variable domain (outside the CDR3, taken from reference TRBV11-2 and TRBJ1-5): EAGVAQSPRYKIIEKRQSVAFWCNPISGHATLYWYQQILGQGPKLLIQFQNNGVVDDSQLPKDRFSAERLKGVDSTLKIQPAKLEDSAVYLCASSEGITGFQPQHFGDGTRLSIL.

The V call is TRBV27, the J call TRBJ1-5; no clear D gene. The germline V and J ends were trimmed by 6 bases and 1 base, with 13 bases remaining between them. CDR1 and CDR2 (germline): MNHEY, SMNVEV (reference sequence). CDR3 size: 15 residues. CDR3 loop: CASSSAKGSNQPQHF. The DNA of the CDR3 is TGTGCCAGCAGCTCTGCTAAAGGCAGCAATCAGCCCCAGCATTTT.

The chain has TRBV5-6 and TRBJ2-3, with a weak D call TRBD2 (5 bases). The CDR3 consists of 15 residues. The germline gives CDR1 SGHDT, CDR2 YYEEEE. Trimming shortened V by 1 base and J by 5 bases, and 14 bases separated the two germline ends. The DNA for the CDR3 is TGTGCCAGCAGCTTGTGGGGTCGGGGTGTAGATACGCAGTATTTT. Translation: CASSLWGRGVDTQYF.

The V gene is TRBV6-5, the J gene TRBJ1-1; tentatively, D is TRBD1 (6 bases). Germline V gene sequence: CDR1 MNHEY, CDR2 SVGAGI. The CDR3 length is 14 residues. Trimming shortened V by 6 bases and J by 5 bases, and 16 bases separated the two germline ends. The CDR3 DNA reads as TGTGCCAGCAGAGACTCAGGGGCGCAAACTGAAGCTTTCTTT. It is translated as CASRDSGAQTEAFF.

This chain connects TRBV27 to TRBJ1-4, with D tentatively TRBD1 (5 bases). The V gene lost 3 bases and the J gene lost 2 bases, with 7 bases spanning the gap. The CDR3 loop spans 14 amino acids. Germline V lookup: CDR1 MNHEY, CDR2 SMNVEV (reference sequence). The CDR3 is CASSFGATNEKLFF. The CDR3 DNA sequence: TGTGCCAGCAGTTTTGGGGCGACTAATGAAAAACTGTTTTTT.

Worth noting for this clone: One end of the junction is discordant with germline, which a read error may explain. The chain uses TRBV14 and TRBJ2-7; no definite D call. Germline V gene sequence: CDR1 SGHDN, CDR2 FVKESK. This CDR3 has 12 residues. The CDR3 reads CASSQQSYGQYF. CDR3 nucleotides: TGTGCCAGCAGTCAACAGTCCTACGGGCAGTACTTC.

This clone was recorded a few times. The chain employs TRBV5-1 and TRBJ2-3; D unresolved. The germline CDR1 and CDR2 sequences are SGHRS and YFSETQ. Trimming removed 0 bases at V and 2 bases at J, with 10 bases between. The CDR3 runs 15 residues. CDR3 nucleotides: TGCGCCAGCAGCTTGGAGTCCCCTTCCACAGATACGCAGTATTTT. This codes for CASSLESPSTDTQYF. Supplemented by reference TRBV5-1 and TRBJ2-3, the full variable domain reads KAGVTQTPRYLIKTRGQQVTLSCSPISGHRSVSWYQQTPGQGLQFLFEYFSETQRNKGNFPGRFSGRQFSNSRSEMNVSTLELGDSALYLCASSLESPSTDTQYFGPGTRLTVL.

This chain connects TRBV18 to TRBJ2-1; 8 bases are a match to TRBD1. The V gene end was trimmed by 6 bases and the J gene end by 1 base; junction bases not matched to a gene: 5. The CDR3 is 15 residues long. Looked up from germline, CDR1 is KGHSH and CDR2 is LQKENI. The CDR3: CASSVDRVSYNEQFF. For the CDR3, the DNA is TGTGCCAGCTCGGTGGACAGGGTTTCCTACAATGAGCAGTTCTTC.